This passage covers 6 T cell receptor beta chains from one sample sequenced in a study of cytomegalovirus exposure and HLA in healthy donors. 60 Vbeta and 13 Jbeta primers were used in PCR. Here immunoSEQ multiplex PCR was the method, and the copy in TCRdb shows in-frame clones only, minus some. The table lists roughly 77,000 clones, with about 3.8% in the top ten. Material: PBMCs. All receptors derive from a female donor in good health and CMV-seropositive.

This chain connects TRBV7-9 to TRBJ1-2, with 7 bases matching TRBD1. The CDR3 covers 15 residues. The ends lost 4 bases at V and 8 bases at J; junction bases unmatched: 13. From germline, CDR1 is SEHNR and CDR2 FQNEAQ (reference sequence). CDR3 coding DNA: TGTGCCAGCAGCTCCGTGGATTTGAGGGGGCTAGGCTACACCTTC. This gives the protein CASSSVDLRGLGYTF.

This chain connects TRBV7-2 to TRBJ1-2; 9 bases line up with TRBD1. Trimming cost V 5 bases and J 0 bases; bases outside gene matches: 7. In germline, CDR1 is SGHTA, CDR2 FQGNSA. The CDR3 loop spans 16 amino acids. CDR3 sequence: CASSRPGQGPNYGYTF. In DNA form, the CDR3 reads TGTGCCAGCAGCCGTCCCGGACAGGGGCCTAACTATGGCTACACCTTC.

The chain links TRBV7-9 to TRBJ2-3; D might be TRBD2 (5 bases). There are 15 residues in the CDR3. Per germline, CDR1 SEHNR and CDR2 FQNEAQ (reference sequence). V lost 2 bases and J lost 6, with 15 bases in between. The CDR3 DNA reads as TGTGCCAGCAGCTTAATCGGGCGGGTGTGGGATACGCAGTATTTT. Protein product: CASSLIGRVWDTQYF. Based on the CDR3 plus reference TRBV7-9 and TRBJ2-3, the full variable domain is DTGVSQNPRHKITKRGQNVTFRCDPISEHNRLYWYRQTLGQGPEFLTYFQNEAQLEKSRLLSDRFSAERPKGSFSTLEIQRTEQGDSAMYLCASSLIGRVWDTQYFGPGTRLTVL.

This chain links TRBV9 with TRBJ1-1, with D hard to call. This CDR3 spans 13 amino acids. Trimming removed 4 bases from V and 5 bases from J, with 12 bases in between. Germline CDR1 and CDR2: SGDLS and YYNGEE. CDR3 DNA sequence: TGTGCCAGCAGCCCCCTTACTGGTACTGAAGCTTTCTTT. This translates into CASSPLTGTEAFF.

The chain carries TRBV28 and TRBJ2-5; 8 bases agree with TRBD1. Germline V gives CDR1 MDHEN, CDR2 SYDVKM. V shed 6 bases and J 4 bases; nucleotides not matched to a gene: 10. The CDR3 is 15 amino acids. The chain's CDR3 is CASSAGGAAAETQYF. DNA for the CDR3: TGTGCCAGCAGCGCAGGGGGCGCGGCAGCAGAGACCCAGTACTTC.

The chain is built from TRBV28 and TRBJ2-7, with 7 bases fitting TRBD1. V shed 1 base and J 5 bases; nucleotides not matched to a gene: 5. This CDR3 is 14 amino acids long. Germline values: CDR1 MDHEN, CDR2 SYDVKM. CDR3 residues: CASSLSDRINEQYF. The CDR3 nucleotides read TGTGCCAGCAGTTTATCGGACAGGATCAACGAGCAGTACTTC.